These T cell receptor beta chains were read from a single sample in a study of cytomegalovirus exposure and HLA in healthy donors. The method was immunoSEQ multiplex PCR; TCRdb's version includes in-frame clones alone and lacks a portion of them. This table holds 150,000 or so clones, roughly 80% found once. The source material was PBMCs. The receptors were sampled from a man aged 35 to 55 in good health and CMV-seropositive. Each CDR3 is given without its conserved first and last residue.

CDR3,V,J
ASSAGVGRHSSNEQF,TRBV7-2,TRBJ2-1
ASRTPGGSVEAF,TRBV6-5,TRBJ1-1
ASRMTWGQRYT,TRBV27,TRBJ1-2
ASSLGGGLATYNEQF,TRBV7-3,TRBJ2-1
ASSIFAGYEQY,TRBV19,TRBJ2-7
ASSQGQLSLQETQY,TRBV14,TRBJ2-5
ASSYPLSGTTDTQY,TRBV6-6,TRBJ2-3
ASSLDRGSTGELF,TRBV5-1,TRBJ2-2
ASNQGTGYTIY,TRBV6-1,TRBJ1-3
ASSLTPGGEAF,TRBV7-9,TRBJ1-1
ASSPGTGFYEQY,TRBV5-4,-
ASRQTGIMNTEAF,TRBV4-1,TRBJ1-1
ASSPWGGRSNTGELF,TRBV9,TRBJ2-2
ATWPEGRPYEQY,TRBV10-3,TRBJ2-7
ASSIVRWSGGNEQF,TRBV19,TRBJ2-1